Following are 5 T cell receptor beta chains from one sample sequenced in a study of CD8 T cells in Susac syndrome. Reverse transcription of roughly 0.45 to 1 ug RNA used random hexamers. TCRdb independently ran MiXCR on the immunoSEQ multiplex PCR reads; one entry per CDR3 protein. The sample lists about 120,000 distinct CDR3 sequences; just under 95% were seen once. Sequenced input: CD8+ T cells from PBMCs. The receptors here all came from a human donor with Susac syndrome.

The chain couples TRBV20-1 to TRBJ1-5, with 7 bases fitting TRBD1. CDR1 and CDR2 from the germline V gene are DFQATT and SNEGSKA (reference sequence). This CDR3 has 15 amino acids. V lost 3 bases to trimming and J lost 2 bases; unmatched junction nucleotides: 7. CDR3 sequence: CSASSLTGGNQPQHF. CDR3 coding DNA: TGCAGTGCTAGTTCGCTCACAGGGGGCAATCAGCCCCAGCATTTT.

The chain recombines TRBV13 with TRBJ2-1; possibly TRBD2 for D (5 bases). This CDR3 region has 15 residues. The V end lost 4 bases, the J end lost 7 bases, and 17 bases lay between the germline ends. Germline V gene data show CDR1 as PRHDT and CDR2 as FYEKMQ (reference sequence). CDR3 sequence (DNA): TGTGCCAGCAGCTCCGGGGTTGGGCCCCGGAATGAGCAGTTCTTC. Translating it yields CASSSGVGPRNEQFF.

This clonotype showed up just once. The chain couples TRBV9 to TRBJ1-2; unclear D gene. V lost 0 bases and J lost 4, with 4 bases in between. Germline CDR1 is SGDLS and CDR2 is YYNGEE. This CDR3 is built from 12 residues. DNA of the CDR3: TGTGCCAGCAGCGTAGTCGGCTATGGCTACACCTTC. Translated: CASSVVGYGYTF. The full variable domain, completed using reference TRBV9 and TRBJ1-2, is DSGVTQTPKHLITATGQRVTLRCSPRSGDLSVYWYQQSLDQGLQFLIQYYNGEERAKGNILERFSAQQFPDLHSELNLSSLELGDSALYFCASSVVGYGYTFGSGTRLTVV.

The rearrangement joins TRBV11-2 to TRBJ1-2, with TRBD1 matching 7 bases. This CDR3 contains 14 residues. V dropped 3 bases and J dropped 4; count of bases not matched to a gene: 5. CDR1 and CDR2 (germline): SGHAT, FQNNGV. The chain's CDR3 is CASSFPGQLYGYTF. DNA of the CDR3: TGTGCCAGCAGCTTCCCGGGACAGCTCTATGGCTACACCTTC.

The CDR3 loop is CASSEWGPNYEQYF. The CDR3 nucleotides are TGTGCCAGCAGTGAGTGGGGACCGAACTACGAGCAGTACTTC. The V and J genes are TRBV2 and TRBJ2-7, with D perhaps given as TRBD1 or TRBD2 (5 bases each). Trimming took 3 bases from V and 3 from J, leaving 12 bases between them. The CDR3 contains 14 residues. Germline loops: CDR1 SNHLY, CDR2 FYNNEI.